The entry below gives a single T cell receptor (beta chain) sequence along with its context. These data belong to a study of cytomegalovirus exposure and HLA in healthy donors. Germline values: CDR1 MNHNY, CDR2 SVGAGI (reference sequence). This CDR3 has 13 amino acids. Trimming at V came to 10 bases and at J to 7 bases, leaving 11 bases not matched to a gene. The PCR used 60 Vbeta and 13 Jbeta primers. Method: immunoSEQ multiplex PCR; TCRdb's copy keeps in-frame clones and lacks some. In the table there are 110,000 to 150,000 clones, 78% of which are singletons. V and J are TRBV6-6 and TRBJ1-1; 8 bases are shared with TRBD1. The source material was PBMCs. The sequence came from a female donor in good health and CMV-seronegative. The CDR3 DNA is TGTGCCACTCAGGGGGGACAGGTGAATGAAGCTTTCTTT. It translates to CATQGGQVNEAFF.